The 26 T cell receptor beta chains in this list originate from one sample, sequenced in a study of PD-1 blockade in classical Hodgkin lymphoma. This table comes from immunoSEQ multiplex PCR, and its TCRdb copy is limited to in-frame clones, with some not included. The sample consists of roughly 27,000 clones, around three quarters of them appearing once. Indicated time point: cycle 4 day 1 (C4D1), after 5 to 7 weeks of nivolumab. Relapse was seen in all patients after autologous stem cell transplantation, and brentuximab vedotin exposure was variable. This specimen consisted of peripheral blood mononuclear cells (PBMCs), obtained before the fourth cycle of nivolumab. The receptors derive from a human donor with classical Hodgkin lymphoma.

The V call is TRBV5-1, the J call TRBJ2-7; 8 bases align to TRBD1. CDR1 and CDR2 (germline): SGHRS, YFSETQ. The CDR3 loop spans 15 amino acids. With V trimmed by 4 bases and J by 2 bases, 8 bases remained unmatched. CDR3 DNA sequence: TGCGCCAGCAGCGGGTTTGAACAGGGGGCCTACGAGCAGTACTTC. It yields the protein CASSGFEQGAYEQYF.

J is TRBJ1-2 and V is TRBV5-1; 11 nucleotides match TRBD1. CDR1 and CDR2 from the germline V gene are SGHRS and YFSETQ. Germline trimming cut 4 bases from V and 3 bases from J; bases unmatched to any gene: 5. The length of the CDR3 is 15 residues. CDR3: CASSPGQGAYYGYTF. The CDR3 DNA follows: TGCGCCAGCAGCCCCGGACAGGGGGCCTACTATGGCTACACCTTC.

In this sample, this clone turned up a few times. The chain links TRBV29-1 to TRBJ2-1, with a tentative D call TRBD2 (5 bases). The CDR3 is 16 amino acids. CDR1 and CDR2 (germline): SQVTM, ANQGSEA. V was shortened by 3 bases and J by 6 bases, with 21 bases between the two germline ends. CDR3 sequence: CSVERFGQPRGNEQFF. In nucleotides, the CDR3 is TGCAGCGTTGAGAGATTCGGGCAGCCTCGGGGCAATGAGCAGTTCTTC.

The chain combines TRBV5-5 with TRBJ1-2; D gene unclear. The CDR3 consists of 15 residues. V lost 4 bases and J 6 bases, leaving 19 bases between the germline ends. Germline lookup yields CDR1 SGHKS and CDR2 YYEKEE (reference sequence). This CDR3 reads CASSLALGLNDGYTF. CDR3 in DNA: TGTGCCAGCAGCCTAGCGTTGGGGTTGAACGATGGCTACACCTTC.

The rearrangement uses TRBV7-6 and TRBJ2-7; TRBD1 aligns across 8 bases. The germline V gene has CDR1 SGHVS and CDR2 FNYEAQ. The CDR3 is made up of 15 amino acids. The V gene end was trimmed by 4 bases and the J gene end by 5 bases; junction bases not matched to a gene: 10. CDR3: CASSSRQGTEDEQYF. The CDR3 DNA follows: TGTGCCAGCAGCTCCAGACAGGGGACTGAAGACGAGCAGTACTTC.

V is TRBV11-2 and J is TRBJ2-3; 10 bases line up with TRBD2. V was pared by 5 bases and J by 1 base, with 6 bases of the junction left unmatched. CDR1 is SGHAT, CDR2 FQNNGV, per germline. This CDR3 region has 16 residues. The CDR3 spells CASSVSSGSRTDTQYF. CDR3 coding DNA: TGTGCCAGCAGCGTCTCTAGCGGGAGCCGCACAGATACGCAGTATTTT.

The rearrangement links TRBV19 to TRBJ2-1; unclear D gene. Germline CDR1 and CDR2: LNHDA and SQIVND (reference sequence). CDR3 length: 12 residues. V was clipped by 6 bases and J by 4 bases, with 7 bases between them. Here the CDR3 DNA reads TGTGCCAGTAGACGGTCATACAATGAGCAGTTCTTC. The encoded protein is CASRRSYNEQFF.

This CDR3 reads CASSRTPSGSSYNEQFF. The CDR3 nucleotides read TGTGCCAGCAGTCGTACCCCTAGCGGGAGCTCCTACAATGAGCAGTTCTTC. This rearrangement joins TRBV9 to TRBJ2-1; TRBD2 agrees at 10 bases. Germline CDR1 reads SGDLS; CDR2 reads YYNGEE. The CDR3 is made up of 17 amino acids. The V gene end was trimmed by 5 bases and the J gene end by 0 bases; junction bases not matched to a gene: 8.

This clone was recorded a few times. The rearrangement uses TRBV9 and TRBJ2-5, with 11 bases identical to TRBD2. Germline CDR1 reads SGDLS; CDR2 reads YYNGEE. The CDR3 sequence is 18 residues long. J was trimmed by 4 bases and V by 0 bases; bases with no gene match: 11. The CDR3 bases are TGTGCCAGCAGCGTAGAGAGCGGGACTAGCGGCAGAGGAGAGACCCAGTACTTC. This encodes CASSVESGTSGRGETQYF.

This clone qualifies as medium-sized. Other DNA sequences in the same sample also yield this CDR3. The chain combines TRBV30 with TRBJ1-2; D unclear. This CDR3 has 12 amino acids. CDR1 is GTSNPN and CDR2 is SVGIG in the germline V gene (reference sequence). Trimming took 2 bases from V and 4 from J, leaving 8 bases between them. The CDR3 DNA reads as TGTGCCTGGAGTCCCCCGGCCTATGGCTACACCTTC. It specifies CAWSPPAYGYTF.

This clone is classed as medium-sized (0.01 to 0.1%). V usage is TRBV9 and J usage is TRBJ2-5; 11 nucleotides align to TRBD2. In germline, CDR1 is SGDLS, CDR2 YYNGEE. V shed 3 bases and J 2 bases; nucleotides not matched to a gene: 12. The length of the CDR3 is 18 residues. The CDR3 bases are TGTGCCAGCAGCGGGTCCCTGACTAGCGGGGAGAGACAAGAGACCCAGTACTTC. Translation gives CASSGSLTSGERQETQYF. Together with reference TRBV9 and TRBJ2-5, the CDR3 gives the full variable domain: DSGVTQTPKHLITATGQRVTLRCSPRSGDLSVYWYQQSLDQGLQFLIQYYNGEERAKGNILERFSAQQFPDLHSELNLSSLELGDSALYFCASSGSLTSGERQETQYFGPGTRLLVL.

This chain links TRBV10-2 with TRBJ1-1, with D maybe TRBD1 (6 bases). The germline V gene has CDR1 WSHSY and CDR2 SAAADI. This CDR3 spans 14 amino acids. With 6 bases removed from V and 6 bases from J, the gap between germline ends came to 17 bases. The CDR3 spells CASRGPGGLAEAFF. CDR3 DNA sequence: TGCGCCAGCAGGGGCCCTGGGGGGCTGGCTGAAGCTTTCTTT.

V gene TRBV29-1 combines with J gene TRBJ2-1, with a weak D call TRBD2 (7 bases). The germline V and J ends were trimmed by 6 bases and 3 bases, with 9 bases remaining between them. The CDR3 loop spans 12 amino acids. The germline V gene has CDR1 SQVTM and CDR2 ANQGSEA. The DNA for the CDR3 is TGCAGCGTAGGGGGGGACTACAATGAGCAGTTCTTC. Its protein is CSVGGDYNEQFF.

This sequence joins TRBV18 and TRBJ2-1; TRBD2 agrees at 9 bases. This CDR3 contains 14 residues. Per germline, CDR1 KGHSH and CDR2 LQKENI. V gave up 4 bases and J gave up 10 bases; unmatched junction bases: 8. CDR3 residues: CASSLLAGAGEQFF. CDR3 in DNA: TGTGCCAGCTCACTCTTAGCGGGAGCGGGGGAGCAGTTCTTC.

V is TRBV6-6 and J is TRBJ1-1; a possible D gene is TRBD1 (5 bases). Germline CDR1 and CDR2: MNHNY and SVGAGI (reference sequence). Trimming cost V 5 bases and J 5 bases, with 9 bases left between them. CDR3 length equals 12 residues. The CDR3 protein is CASSLRQTEAFF. The CDR3 DNA follows: TGTGCCAGCAGTCTACGACAGACTGAAGCTTTCTTT.

V is TRBV7-8 and J is TRBJ1-1; D gene uncertain. The ends were cut back, 5 bases at V and 2 bases at J, with 15 bases in the middle. This CDR3 contains 15 residues. Germline assignment: CDR1 SGHVS and CDR2 FQNEAQ. The CDR3 DNA reads as TGTGCCAGCAGCCCTCCTTTGGGTTCCAACACTGAAGCTTTCTTT. As protein: CASSPPLGSNTEAFF. Variable domain in full (rest from reference TRBV7-8 and TRBJ1-1): GAGVSQSPRYKVAKRGQDVALRCDPISGHVSLFWYQQALGQGPEFLTYFQNEAQLDKSGLPSDRFFAERPEGSVSTLKIQRTQQEDSAVYLCASSPPLGSNTEAFFGQGTRLTVV.

This clone was picked up a small number of times. The rearrangement uses TRBV2 and TRBJ1-6; D remains ambiguous. Trimming cost V 4 bases and J 0 bases, with 10 bases left between them. This CDR3 has 16 residues. Germline V CDR1 and CDR2: SNHLY, FYNNEI. CDR3 sequence (DNA): TGTGCCAGCAGTGTGGGAAGTAGCTCCTATAATTCACCCCTCCACTTT. Amino acid sequence: CASSVGSSSYNSPLHF.

Comments on this clone: This may be a read error, as it is one base from a much larger clone. The sample holds other DNA sequences that translate to the same CDR3. The V gene is TRBV7-2, the J gene TRBJ2-1; D is possibly TRBD1 (5 bases). Germline-derived CDR1 and CDR2 are SGHTA and FQGNSA. There are 14 residues in the CDR3. CDR3 nucleotide sequence: TGCGCCAGCAGCCCACGATGGGGCGACAATGAGCAGTTCTTC. Translated: CASSPRWGDNEQFF.

In its sample, this clone was seen a few times. The chain recombines TRBV7-3 with TRBJ2-1; 11 nucleotides line up with TRBD2. Trimming at V came to 5 bases and at J to 4 bases, leaving 7 bases not matched to a gene. The CDR3 runs to 16 residues. Germline loops: CDR1 SGHTA, CDR2 FQGTGA. The CDR3 sequence is CASSPAGLAAYNEQFF. The DNA for the CDR3 is TGTGCCAGCAGCCCTGCGGGACTAGCGGCTTACAATGAGCAGTTCTTC.

The V and J genes are TRBV5-4 and TRBJ2-7; the match to TRBD1 covers 8 bases. CDR3 size: 15 residues. Germline V lookup: CDR1 SGHNT, CDR2 YYREEE (reference sequence). With 4 bases clipped from V and 3 bases from J, the junction kept 9 bases outside the gene matches. The DNA for the CDR3 is TGTGCCAGCAGCGGGGCAGGGGGCTTGATCTACGAGCAGTACTTC. This codes for CASSGAGGLIYEQYF. The variable domain in full, completed from reference TRBV5-4 and TRBJ2-7, reads ETGVTQSPTHLIKTRGQQVTLRCSSQSGHNTVSWYQQALGQGPQFIFQYYREEENGRGNFPPRFSGLQFPNYSSELNVNALELDDSALYLCASSGAGGLIYEQYFGPGTRLTVT.

The CDR3: CASSPGQINYGYTF. The CDR3 coding sequence is TGTGCCAGCAGCCCCGGACAGATTAACTATGGCTACACCTTC. This chain uses TRBV28 with TRBJ1-2; D is possibly TRBD1 (6 bases). Germline V CDR1 and CDR2: MDHEN, SYDVKM. CDR3 length: 14 residues. V lost 6 bases and J lost 1, with 12 bases in between.

This chain links TRBV13 with TRBJ1-4; D is undetermined. Germline CDR1 PRHDT, CDR2 FYEKMQ (reference sequence). The CDR3 length is 14 residues. V lost 0 bases and J lost 5, with 7 bases in between. The CDR3 region is CASSLGEPNEKLFF. CDR3 DNA sequence: TGTGCCAGCAGCTTAGGGGAACCAAATGAAAAACTGTTTTTT.

The chain recombines TRBV5-4 with TRBJ2-6; the D gene is possibly TRBD1 (5 bases). Germline-derived CDR1 and CDR2 are SGHNT and YYREEE (reference sequence). There are 16 residues in the CDR3. V dropped 2 bases and J dropped 0 bases, with 9 bases sitting between them. As DNA, the CDR3 is TGTGCCAGCAGCTTAGGGGTCCTCTCTGGGGCCAACGTCCTGACTTTC. It codes for CASSLGVLSGANVLTF.

The chain links TRBV28 to TRBJ2-7, with 9 bases lining up with TRBD1. The V and J ends lost 4 bases and 3 bases, in that order; junction bases with no gene match: 13. Germline loops: CDR1 MDHEN, CDR2 SYDVKM. The CDR3 spans 17 residues. DNA for the CDR3: TGTGCCAGCAGTTCCTTAACGTCCGGGACAGGGCGCTACGAGCAGTACTTC. Its translation: CASSSLTSGTGRYEQYF.

CDR3 amino acids: CASSQEEGYSYNEQFF. The CDR3 nucleotides are TGTGCCAGCAGCCAAGAGGAGGGTTACTCCTACAATGAGCAGTTCTTC. V is TRBV4-2 and J is TRBJ2-1, with D perhaps TRBD2 (6 bases). The germline V gene encodes CDR1 LGHNA and CDR2 YNFKEQ. Trimming removed 0 bases from V and 0 bases from J, with 9 bases in between. This CDR3 is built from 16 residues.

This clone was detected a few times. This chain uses TRBV7-2 with TRBJ1-4; weak D call: TRBD1 (5 bases). V lost 5 bases and J 14 bases, leaving 15 bases between the germline ends. The germline gives CDR1 SGHTA, CDR2 FQGNSA. The CDR3 covers 12 residues. The CDR3 region has the DNA TGTGCCAGCAGCCAGGGCTCGAGGGCTCTGTTTTTT. This encodes CASSQGSRALFF.